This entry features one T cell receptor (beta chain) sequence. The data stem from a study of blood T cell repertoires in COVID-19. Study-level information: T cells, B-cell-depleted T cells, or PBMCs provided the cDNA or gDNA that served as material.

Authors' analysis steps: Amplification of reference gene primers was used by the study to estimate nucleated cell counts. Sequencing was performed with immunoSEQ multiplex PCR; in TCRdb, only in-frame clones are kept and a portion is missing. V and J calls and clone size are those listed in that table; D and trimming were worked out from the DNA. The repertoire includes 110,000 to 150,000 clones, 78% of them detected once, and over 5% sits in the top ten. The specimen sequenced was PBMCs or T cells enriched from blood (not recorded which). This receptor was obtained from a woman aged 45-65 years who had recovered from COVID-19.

The CDR3 region is CSASDQDEQFF. In nucleotides, the CDR3 is TGCAGTGCCTCAGATCAGGATGAGCAGTTCTTC. The rearrangement uses TRBV20-1 and TRBJ2-1, with D uncertain. Germline assignment: CDR1 DFQATT and CDR2 SNEGSKA (reference sequence). V lost 6 bases and J lost 8, with 11 bases in between. This CDR3 comprises 11 residues.